These 16 T cell receptor beta chains originate from one sample sequenced in a study of blood T cell repertoires in COVID-19. Repertoires were generated with immunoSEQ multiplex PCR, while TCRdb's copy carries only in-frame clones and drops some. The repertoire holds just under 90,000 clones, around nine tenths seen once, with 2.5% to 3.5% in the top ten. Source material: peripheral blood. The receptor source for this set is a woman older than 75 with acute or convalescent COVID-19.

The V call is TRBV2, the J call TRBJ2-3; 8 nucleotides agree with TRBD2. In germline, CDR1 is SNHLY, CDR2 FYNNEI. This CDR3 is built from 15 residues. V lost 5 bases and J lost 2; bases outside the gene matches: 6. The CDR3 here is CASSKPGLDTDTQYF. In DNA, the CDR3 is TGTGCCAGCAGTAAACCGGGACTAGACACAGATACGCAGTATTTT.

The genes are TRBV19 and TRBJ1-1; the D gene is possibly TRBD1 (5 bases). The CDR3 is 17 residues long. Germline CDR1 is LNHDA and CDR2 is SQIVND (reference sequence). V was pared by 3 bases and J by 8 bases, with 25 bases between. Written as DNA, the CDR3 is TGTGCCAGTAGTATCCCTTATGCGTGGGGCAGCAGAAAAGAAGCTTTCTTT. This gives the protein CASSIPYAWGSRKEAFF.

The chain has TRBV19 and TRBJ1-5; D is unclear. This CDR3 has 12 amino acids. V dropped 4 bases and J dropped 9 bases, with 10 bases sitting between them. Per the germline V gene, CDR1 is LNHDA and CDR2 is SQIVND (reference sequence). The CDR3: CASSNRPGPQHF. The CDR3 region has the DNA TGTGCCAGTAGTAACCGGCCAGGGCCCCAGCATTTT.

The V call is TRBV5-5, the J call TRBJ2-5, with D possibly being TRBD1 (6 bases). CDR3 length equals 14 residues. Germline V lookup: CDR1 SGHKS, CDR2 YYEKEE (reference sequence). Trimming pared 4 bases from V and 2 bases from J, leaving 12 bases between. The CDR3 spells CASSRRTEQETQYF. CDR3 DNA: TGTGCCAGCAGCAGAAGGACAGAGCAAGAGACCCAGTACTTC. The full variable domain, its missing parts supplied by reference TRBV5-5 and TRBJ2-5, is DAGVTQSPTHLIKTRGQQVTLRCSPISGHKSVSWYQQVLGQGPQFIFQYYEKEERGRGNFPDRFSARQFPNYSSELNVNALLLGDSALYLCASSRRTEQETQYFGPGTRLLVL.

The chain's CDR3 is CASSYRGLNTEAFF. For the CDR3, the DNA is TGTGCCAGCAGCTACAGGGGGCTGAACACTGAAGCTTTCTTT. This chain joins TRBV7-2 and TRBJ1-1; 9 positions match TRBD1. CDR3 length: 14 residues. The germline CDR1 and CDR2 sequences are SGHTA and FQGNSA. V dropped 4 bases and J dropped 0; count of bases not matched to a gene: 0. The whole variable domain, remainder taken from reference TRBV7-2 and TRBJ1-1, is GAGVSQSPSNKVTEKGKDVELRCDPISGHTALYWYRQSLGQGLEFLIYFQGNSAPDKSGLPSDRFSAERTGGSVSTLTIQRTQQEDSAVYLCASSYRGLNTEAFFGQGTRLTVV.

Only one count was recorded for this clone. The chain links TRBV6-5 to TRBJ1-2, with D possibly TRBD1 on 5 matching bases. Germline loops: CDR1 MNHEY, CDR2 SVGAGI. This CDR3 has 14 amino acids. V dropped 3 bases and J dropped 4 bases, with 12 bases sitting between them. CDR3 coding DNA: TGTGCCAGCAGTTATGGGCAGGGACTCTATGGCTACACCTTC. Translation: CASSYGQGLYGYTF.

V is TRBV5-6 and J is TRBJ1-4, with D possibly matching TRBD1 (5 bases). The CDR3 is made up of 17 amino acids. With 2 bases removed from V and 4 bases from J, the gap between germline ends came to 18 bases. The germline V gene has CDR1 SGHDT and CDR2 YYEEEE. CDR3 sequence (DNA): TGTGCCAGCAGCTTTTGGGGCGCGGGGACCCATAATGAAAAACTGTTTTTT. Amino acids: CASSFWGAGTHNEKLFF.

The genes are TRBV7-2 and TRBJ1-5; 8 positions match TRBD1. From germline, CDR1 is SGHTA and CDR2 FQGNSA. V shed 3 bases and J 4 bases; nucleotides not matched to a gene: 5. This CDR3 contains 15 residues. CDR3 DNA: TGTGCCAGCAGCTTGGGAGGGACAGGTAATCAGCCCCAGCATTTT. Its protein is CASSLGGTGNQPQHF. Filled out from reference TRBV7-2 and TRBJ1-5, the complete variable domain reads GAGVSQSPSNKVTEKGKDVELRCDPISGHTALYWYRQSLGQGLEFLIYFQGNSAPDKSGLPSDRFSAERTGGSVSTLTIQRTQQEDSAVYLCASSLGGTGNQPQHFGDGTRLSIL.

The chain links TRBV9 to TRBJ2-7, with D unresolved. CDR1 is SGDLS and CDR2 is YYNGEE in the germline V gene. Trimming pared 0 bases from V and 2 bases from J, leaving 9 bases between. This CDR3 has 14 amino acids. In DNA form, the CDR3 reads TGTGCCAGCAGCGTAGGGCACGTTGCCTACGAGCAGTACTTC. Its protein is CASSVGHVAYEQYF.

The chain has TRBV30 and TRBJ1-4; weak D call: TRBD1 (5 bases). V shed 1 base and J shed 0 bases, with 9 bases lying between them. The CDR3 sequence is 15 residues long. Germline-derived CDR1 and CDR2 are GTSNPN and SVGIG (reference sequence). The CDR3 is CAWSGQGATNEKLFF. Here the CDR3 DNA reads TGTGCCTGGAGTGGTCAGGGTGCAACTAATGAAAAACTGTTTTTT.

The chain uses TRBV19 and TRBJ1-4; 9 positions match TRBD1. J lost 8 bases, V lost 6 bases, and 7 bases had no gene match. This CDR3 comprises 14 residues. Looked up from germline, CDR1 is LNHDA and CDR2 is SQIVND (reference sequence). The CDR3 DNA follows: TGTGCCAGTAGCCGGGACAGGGAAAGCGAAAAACTGTTTTTT. Translation gives CASSRDRESEKLFF. Complete variable domain (other parts from reference TRBV19 and TRBJ1-4): DGGITQSPKYLFRKEGQNVTLSCEQNLNHDAMYWYRQDPGQGLRLIYYSQIVNDFQKGDIAEGYSVSREKKESFPLTVTSAQKNPTAFYLCASSRDRESEKLFFGSGTQLSVL.

The chain uses TRBV10-3 and TRBJ2-1, with TRBD2 matching over 8 bases. Per the germline V gene, CDR1 is ENHRY and CDR2 is SYGVKD. V was clipped by 7 bases and J by 5 bases; unmatched bases: 7. The CDR3 loop spans 14 amino acids. The CDR3 coding sequence is TGTGCCATCATGGCGGCGGGAGGTCACAATGAGCAGTTCTTC. This gives the protein CAIMAAGGHNEQFF.

This clone was seen a handful of times. This chain uses TRBV5-6 with TRBJ1-6; 12 bases agree with TRBD1. Germline trimming cut 4 bases from V and 10 bases from J; bases unmatched to any gene: 9. CDR1 and CDR2 from the germline V gene are SGHDT and YYEEEE. The CDR3 spans 16 residues. The CDR3 loop reads CASSRDRGLQGSPLHF. The CDR3 region has the DNA TGTGCCAGCAGCCGGGACAGGGGGCTGCAGGGGTCACCCCTCCACTTT.

CDR3 loop: CASSLDGHPGYGYTF. For the CDR3, the DNA is TGTGCCAGCAGCTTGGACGGACACCCCGGGTATGGCTACACCTTC. The chain is built from TRBV5-4 and TRBJ1-2; D is possibly TRBD1 (5 bases). Germline values: CDR1 SGHNT, CDR2 YYREEE (reference sequence). The V and J ends lost 0 bases and 5 bases respectively, with 14 bases between them. The CDR3 has 15 residues. Filled out from reference TRBV5-4 and TRBJ1-2, the complete variable domain reads ETGVTQSPTHLIKTRGQQVTLRCSSQSGHNTVSWYQQALGQGPQFIFQYYREEENGRGNFPPRFSGLQFPNYSSELNVNALELDDSALYLCASSLDGHPGYGYTFGSGTRLTVV.

The chain has TRBV30 and TRBJ1-1; D uncertain. With 3 bases removed from V and 7 bases from J, the gap between germline ends came to 12 bases. The germline CDR1 and CDR2 sequences are GTSNPN and SVGIG (reference sequence). There are 12 residues in the CDR3. The chain's CDR3 is CAWSRQLFEAFF. The CDR3 nucleotides are TGTGCCTGGAGCAGGCAACTCTTTGAAGCTTTCTTT.

The chain employs TRBV6-2 or TRBV6-3 and TRBJ1-1; D gene ambiguous. Germline V gives CDR1 MNHEY, CDR2 SVGEGT. Trimming removed 6 bases at V and 0 bases at J, with 14 bases between. This CDR3 has 15 amino acids. The DNA for the CDR3 is TGTGCCAGCAGCCAGATCATTACAGTGAACACTGAAGCTTTCTTT. This codes for CASSQIITVNTEAFF.